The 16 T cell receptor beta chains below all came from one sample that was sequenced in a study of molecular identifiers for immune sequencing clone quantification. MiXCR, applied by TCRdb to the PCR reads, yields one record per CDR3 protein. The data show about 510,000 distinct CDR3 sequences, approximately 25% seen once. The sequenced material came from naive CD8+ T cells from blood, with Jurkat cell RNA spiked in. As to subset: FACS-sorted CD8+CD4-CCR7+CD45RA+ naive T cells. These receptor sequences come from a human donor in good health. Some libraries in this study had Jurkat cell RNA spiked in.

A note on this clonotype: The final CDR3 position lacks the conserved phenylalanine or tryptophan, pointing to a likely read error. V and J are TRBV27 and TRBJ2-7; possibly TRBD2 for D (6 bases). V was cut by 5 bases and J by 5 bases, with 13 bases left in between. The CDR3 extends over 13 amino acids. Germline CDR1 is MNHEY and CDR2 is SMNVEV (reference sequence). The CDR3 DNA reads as TGTGCCAGCAGTCCGGGGGTCTGGCACGAGCAGTACTCC. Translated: CASSPGVWHEQYS.

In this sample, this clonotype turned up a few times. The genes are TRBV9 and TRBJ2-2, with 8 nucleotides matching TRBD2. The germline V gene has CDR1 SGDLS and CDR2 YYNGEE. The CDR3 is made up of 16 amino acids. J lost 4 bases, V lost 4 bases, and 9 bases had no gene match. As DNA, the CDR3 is TGTGCCAGCAGCCGGACGGGAGGGCCGCGCACCGGGGAGCTGTTTTTT. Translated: CASSRTGGPRTGELFF.

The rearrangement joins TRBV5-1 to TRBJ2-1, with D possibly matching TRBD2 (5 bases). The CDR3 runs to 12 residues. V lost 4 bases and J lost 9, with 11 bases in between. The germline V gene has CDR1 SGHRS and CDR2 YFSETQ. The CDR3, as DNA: TGCGCCAGCAGCCCCGACCGGGGTGAGCAGTTCTTC. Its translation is CASSPDRGEQFF.

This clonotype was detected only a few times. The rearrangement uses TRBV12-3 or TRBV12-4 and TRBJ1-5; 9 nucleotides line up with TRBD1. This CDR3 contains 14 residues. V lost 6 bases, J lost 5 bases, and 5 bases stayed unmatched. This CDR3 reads CASSRDRVDQPQHF. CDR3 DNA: TGTGCCAGCAGCCGGGACAGGGTTGATCAGCCCCAGCATTTT.

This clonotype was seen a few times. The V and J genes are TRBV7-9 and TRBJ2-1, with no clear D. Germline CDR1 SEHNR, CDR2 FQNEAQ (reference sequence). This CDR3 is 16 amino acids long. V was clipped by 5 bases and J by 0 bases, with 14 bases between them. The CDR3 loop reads CASSTTRLSSYNEQFF. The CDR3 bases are TGTGCCAGCAGCACGACCCGTCTAAGCTCCTACAATGAGCAGTTCTTC.

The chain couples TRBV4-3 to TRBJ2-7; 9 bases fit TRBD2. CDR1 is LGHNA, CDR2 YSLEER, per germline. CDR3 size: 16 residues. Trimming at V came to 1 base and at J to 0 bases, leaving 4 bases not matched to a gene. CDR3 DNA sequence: TGCGCCAGCAGCCAAGCTAGCGGGACACTCTCCTACGAGCAGTACTTC. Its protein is CASSQASGTLSYEQYF.

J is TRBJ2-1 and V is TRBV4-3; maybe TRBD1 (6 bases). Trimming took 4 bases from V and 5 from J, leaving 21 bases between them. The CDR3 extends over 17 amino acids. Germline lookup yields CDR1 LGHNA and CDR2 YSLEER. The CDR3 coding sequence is TGCGCCAGCAGCCCCTACGACAGGACAGTGGCCAACAATGAGCAGTTCTTC. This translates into CASSPYDRTVANNEQFF.

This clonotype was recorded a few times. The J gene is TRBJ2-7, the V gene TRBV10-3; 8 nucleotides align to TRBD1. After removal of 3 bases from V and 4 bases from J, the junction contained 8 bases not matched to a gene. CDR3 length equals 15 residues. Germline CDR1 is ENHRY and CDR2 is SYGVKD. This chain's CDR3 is CAISDLAGGAYEQYF. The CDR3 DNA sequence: TGTGCCATCAGTGATTTGGCAGGGGGCGCGTACGAGCAGTACTTC.

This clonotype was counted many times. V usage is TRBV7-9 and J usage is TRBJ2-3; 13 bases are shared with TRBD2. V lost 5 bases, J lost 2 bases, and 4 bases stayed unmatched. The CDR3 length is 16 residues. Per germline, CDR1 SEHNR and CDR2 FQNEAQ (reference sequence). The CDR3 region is CASSTGTSGITDTQYF. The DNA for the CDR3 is TGTGCCAGCAGCACCGGGACTAGCGGGATCACAGATACGCAGTATTTT.

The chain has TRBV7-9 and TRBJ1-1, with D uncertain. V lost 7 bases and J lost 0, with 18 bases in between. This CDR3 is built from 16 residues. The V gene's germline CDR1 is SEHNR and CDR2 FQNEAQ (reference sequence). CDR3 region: CASTISTLLMNTEAFF. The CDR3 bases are TGTGCCAGCACCATTTCGACTCTGTTGATGAACACTGAAGCTTTCTTT. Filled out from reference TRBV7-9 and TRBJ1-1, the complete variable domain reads DTGVSQNPRHKITKRGQNVTFRCDPISEHNRLYWYRQTLGQGPEFLTYFQNEAQLEKSRLLSDRFSAERPKGSFSTLEIQRTEQGDSAMYLCASTISTLLMNTEAFFGQGTRLTVV.

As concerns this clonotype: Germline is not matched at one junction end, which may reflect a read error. CDR3: CAGSSRHPRSGTDTQYF. The CDR3 bases are TGTGCCGGCAGCTCGCGCCACCCTAGGTCGGGCACAGATACGCAGTATTTT. The chain has TRBV7-6 and TRBJ2-3; D is undetermined. This CDR3 is 17 amino acids long. Germline V lookup: CDR1 SGHVS, CDR2 FNYEAQ.

CDR3: CASTLGLAGNYEQYF. The DNA for the CDR3 is TGTGCCAGCACCCTGGGACTAGCGGGAAACTACGAGCAGTACTTC. The chain has TRBV28 and TRBJ2-7; 13 nucleotides match TRBD2. The V gene's germline CDR1 is MDHEN and CDR2 SYDVKM. There are 15 residues in the CDR3. Losses at the gene ends were 7 bases for V and 3 bases for J; bases not matched to a gene: 6.

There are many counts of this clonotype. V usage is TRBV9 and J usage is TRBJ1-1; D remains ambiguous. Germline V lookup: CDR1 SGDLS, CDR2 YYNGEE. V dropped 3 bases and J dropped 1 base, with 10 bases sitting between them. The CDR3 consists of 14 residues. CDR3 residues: CASSGENPNTEAFF. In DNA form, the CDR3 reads TGTGCCAGCAGCGGGGAGAACCCGAACACTGAAGCTTTCTTT.

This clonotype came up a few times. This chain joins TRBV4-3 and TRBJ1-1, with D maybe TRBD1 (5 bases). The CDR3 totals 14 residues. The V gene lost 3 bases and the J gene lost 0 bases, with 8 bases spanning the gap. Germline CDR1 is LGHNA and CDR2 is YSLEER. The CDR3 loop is CASSQGTVNTEAFF. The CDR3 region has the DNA TGCGCCAGCAGCCAGGGGACGGTGAACACTGAAGCTTTCTTT.

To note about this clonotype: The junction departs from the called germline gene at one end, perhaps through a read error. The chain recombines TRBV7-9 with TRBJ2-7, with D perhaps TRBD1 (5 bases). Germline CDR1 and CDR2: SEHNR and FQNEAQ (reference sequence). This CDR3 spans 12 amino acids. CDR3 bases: TGTGCCAGCAGCTATGGGGCAGGAGAGCGGTACTTC. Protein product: CASSYGAGERYF.

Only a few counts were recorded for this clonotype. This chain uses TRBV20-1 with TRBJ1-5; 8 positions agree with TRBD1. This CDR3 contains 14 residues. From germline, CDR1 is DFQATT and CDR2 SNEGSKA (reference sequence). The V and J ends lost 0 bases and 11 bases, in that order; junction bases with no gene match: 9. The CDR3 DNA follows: TGCAGTGCTAGAGATATTGGCCAGGGGGCGGCCCAGCATTTT. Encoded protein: CSARDIGQGAAQHF.